These T cell receptor beta chains were read from a single sample in a study of shared clonotypes between healthy human individuals. Measured with immunoSEQ multiplex PCR; TCRdb has only the in-frame clones, and not every one. Among approximately 2.4 million clones listed, approximately 94% were seen once. The sequencing input was naive CD4+ T cells sorted from blood. The receptors stem from a man younger than 35 in good health. CDR3s include the opening cysteine and the closing phenylalanine or tryptophan. The D gene is left open where the match is weak. Where a row states a size, it is once, few, many or the class of an expanded clone; other rows omit it.

j_call	d_call	v_call	clone_size	cdr3_nt	cdr3_aa
TRBJ1-1	TRBD1	TRBV18	NA	TGTGCCAGCTCACCGACAGGGGCCCAAACTGAAGCTTTCTTT	CASSPTGAQTEAFF
TRBJ2-1	TRBD1	TRBV18	NA	TGTGCCAGCTCACCACCGGGACAGCAAAATGAGCAGTTCTTC	CASSPPGQQNEQFF
TRBJ2-7	TRBD1	TRBV5-4	NA	TGTGCCAGCAGCTCAGCGGCCGACAGGGGACCTCTAACCTACGAGCAGTACTTC	CASSSAADRGPLTYEQYF
TRBJ2-3	TRBD1	TRBV7-9	NA	TGTGCCAGCAAGGCTGGACAGGGGCCCACAGATACGCAGTATTTT	CASKAGQGPTDTQYF
TRBJ2-3	NA	TRBV5-1	NA	TGCGCCAGCAGCGGGGGGATTGGAACTCGCACAGATACGCAGTATTTT	CASSGGIGTRTDTQYF
TRBJ1-1	TRBD1	TRBV28	once	TGTGCCAGCAGTTCCGGCGGGACAGGGGCAACTGAAGCTTTCTTT	CASSSGGTGATEAFF
TRBJ2-1	NA	TRBV6-6	once	TGTGCCAGCAGCCTTGGACTTACCTCTATAAACAATGAGCAGTTCTTC	CASSLGLTSINNEQFF
TRBJ1-4	NA	TRBV4-1	NA	TGCGCCAGCAGCCAAGATAGGAGAGGATCCCACGAAAAACTGTTTTTT	CASSQDRRGSHEKLFF
TRBJ1-6	NA	TRBV5-8	NA	TGTGCCAGCAGCCGAGGACCGAATAATTCACCCCTCCACTTT	CASSRGPNNSPLHF
TRBJ2-1	NA	TRBV28	NA	TGTGCCAGCACCGCAGGGGATCGCATCAATGAGCAGTTCTTC	CASTAGDRINEQFF
TRBJ2-7	TRBD1	TRBV28	NA	TGTGCCAGCAGTTTTACCGGGACAGCGACCTACGAGCAGTACTTC	CASSFTGTATYEQYF
TRBJ1-6	NA	TRBV27	once	TGTGCCAGCAAGCCAGACCTAAACTATAATTCACCCCTCCACTTT	CASKPDLNYNSPLHF
TRBJ1-2	NA	TRBV6-5	NA	TGTGCCAGCAGTTACATCGGTGGCGGCTACACCTTC	CASSYIGGGYTF
TRBJ2-1	NA	TRBV5-1	NA	TGCGCCAGCAGCTTGGATCTAGGAGGCTACAATGAGCAGTTCTTC	CASSLDLGGYNEQFF
TRBJ1-1	NA	TRBV5-1	NA	TGCGCCACCCGAGAGGGGGTTGGAAACACTGAAGCTTTCTTT	CATREGVGNTEAFF
TRBJ2-2	NA	TRBV11-2	NA	TGTGCCAGCAGCACAGATTGGGGTGCCGGGGAGCTGTTTTTT	CASSTDWGAGELFF
TRBJ2-3	TRBD1	TRBV18	NA	TGTGCCAGCTCCCCGGGGCAGGGGGCAACAGATACGCAGTATTTT	CASSPGQGATDTQYF
TRBJ2-7	TRBD1	TRBV28	NA	TGTGCCAGCAGTCTTAAAACGGGACAGGGGGCCGAGCAGTACTTC	CASSLKTGQGAEQYF